Listed here is a single TCR beta chain. As yet, its antigen is unknown. These data are taken from a study of response to subunit inactivated influenza vaccine. Whole-study results and caveats: The authors suggested that every seasonal influenza vaccination recruits few new T cells.

MiXCR was run by TCRdb on the RT-PCR reads, yielding one entry per CDR3 protein. Of over 800,000 distinct CDR3 sequences listed, over 20% are singletons. Germline lookup yields CDR1 SGHTA and CDR2 FQGNSA. V was cut by 5 bases and J by 8 bases, with 19 bases left in between. This CDR3 contains 16 residues. The specimen was PBMCs from blood, collected less than 6 days after vaccination. The chain joins TRBV7-2 to TRBJ1-6, with D possibly matching TRBD1 (6 bases). This receptor was obtained from a man aged 50-60 years who received an inactivated influenza vaccine. CDR3 DNA: TGTGCCAGCAGCCAAAACATGGGGGCGCGAGATTCACCCCTCCACTTT. Translated: CASSQNMGARDSPLHF.